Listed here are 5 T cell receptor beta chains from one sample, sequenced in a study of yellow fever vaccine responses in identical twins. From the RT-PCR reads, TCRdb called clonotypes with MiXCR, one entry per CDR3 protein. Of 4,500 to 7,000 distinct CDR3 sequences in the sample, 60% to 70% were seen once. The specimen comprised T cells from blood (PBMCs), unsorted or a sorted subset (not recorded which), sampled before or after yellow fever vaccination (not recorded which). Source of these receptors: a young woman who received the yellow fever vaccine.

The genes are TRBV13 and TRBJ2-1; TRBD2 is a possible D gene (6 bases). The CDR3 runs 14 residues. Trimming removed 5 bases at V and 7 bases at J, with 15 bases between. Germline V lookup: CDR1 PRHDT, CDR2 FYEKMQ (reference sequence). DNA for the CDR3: TGTGCCAGCAGCCTCTGGGGGGTTGGGAATGAGCAGTTCTTC. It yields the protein CASSLWGVGNEQFF.

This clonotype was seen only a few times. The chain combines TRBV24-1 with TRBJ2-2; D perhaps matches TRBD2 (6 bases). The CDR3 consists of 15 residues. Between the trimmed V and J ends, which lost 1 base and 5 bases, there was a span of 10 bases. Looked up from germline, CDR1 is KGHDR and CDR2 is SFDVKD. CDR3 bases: TGTGCCACCAGTGATTTAGGAGGGGATACCGGGGAGCTGTTTTTT. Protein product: CATSDLGGDTGELFF.

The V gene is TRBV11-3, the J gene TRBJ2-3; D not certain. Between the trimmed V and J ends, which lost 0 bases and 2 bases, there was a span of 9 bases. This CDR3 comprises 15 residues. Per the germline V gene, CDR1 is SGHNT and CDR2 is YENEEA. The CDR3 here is CASSLEWRNTDTQYF. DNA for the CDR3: TGTGCCAGCAGCTTAGAATGGCGGAACACAGATACGCAGTATTTT.

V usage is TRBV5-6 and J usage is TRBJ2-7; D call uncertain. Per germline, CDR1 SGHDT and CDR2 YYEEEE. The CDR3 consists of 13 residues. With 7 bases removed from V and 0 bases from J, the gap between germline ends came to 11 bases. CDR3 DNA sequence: TGTGCCAGCTGCTACAGAAACTCCTACGAGCAGTACTTC. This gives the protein CASCYRNSYEQYF.

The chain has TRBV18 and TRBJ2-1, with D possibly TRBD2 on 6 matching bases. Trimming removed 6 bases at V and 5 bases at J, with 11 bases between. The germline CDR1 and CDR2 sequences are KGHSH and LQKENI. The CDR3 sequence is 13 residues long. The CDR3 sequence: CASSRGIDNEQFF. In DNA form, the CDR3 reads TGTGCCAGCTCTCGGGGGATAGACAATGAGCAGTTCTTC.